There are a few counts of the clone carrying this T cell receptor beta chain. Its antigen is unknown. Documented time point: week 35, safety follow-up. Mutant IDH1 20-mer peptide, at 300 ug, made up each vaccine dose, with topical imiquimod. Trimming pared 1 base from V and 1 base from J, leaving 13 bases between. Germline CDR1 and CDR2: SGHTA and FQGNSA. The CDR3 totals 16 residues. Using immunoSEQ multiplex PCR, the repertoire was profiled, and TCRdb retains in-frame clones only, with some absent. There are tens of thousands of clones in the sample; approximately 80% occur only once, and 5% to 7% lies in the top ten. The data are from a study of a mutant IDH1 vaccine in newly diagnosed glioma. Study-wide results and caveats: Pseudoprogression looked unconnected to shifts in top peripheral T cell clonotypes.

Here the sequenced sample was PBMCs, taken from a glioma patient whose treatment included an IDH1 peptide vaccine. This clonotype was obtained from a middle-aged man with glioma. This chain links TRBV7-2 with TRBJ1-1; no definite D call. This CDR3 reads CASSLGILRRNTEAFF. The CDR3 DNA sequence: TGTGCCAGCAGCTTAGGTATTCTTCGACGGAACACTGAAGCTTTCTTT.